A selection of T cell receptor beta chains follows, all from one sample in a study of beta chain features in type 1 diabetes. The data were produced by immunoSEQ multiplex PCR, yet TCRdb's version contains in-frame clones alone and is incomplete. The sample has 300,000 or so clones, about a tenth seen once; the top ten hold roughly 0.99%. Source material: central memory CD4+ T cells from blood. All receptors come from a man aged 30 to 39 with type 1 diabetes. The CDR3 runs from the conserved cysteine through the conserved F or W. Each record gives: V gene, J gene, CDR3 protein.

TRBV30	TRBJ2-3	CAWSREGGTQYF
TRBV4-1	TRBJ1-4	CASSPGTGLEKLFF
TRBV10-1	TRBJ2-7	CASSPTGTEQYF
TRBV4-3	TRBJ2-5	CASSQAWTSGGQETQYF
TRBV29-1	TRBJ2-1	CSAEGTSGGNEQFF
TRBV29-1	TRBJ2-5	CSLQGEETQYF
TRBV20-1	TRBJ2-5	CSASATDQYF
TRBV10-3	TRBJ1-1	CAISAPLNTEAFF
TRBV9	TRBJ2-7	CASSVEIEFSEQYF
TRBV28	TRBJ2-1	CASSLGQSSYNEQFF
TRBV7-9	TRBJ1-4	CARTRNRKWEGKLFF
TRBV4-1	TRBJ1-4	CASSQERAGPEKLFF
TRBV6-5	TRBJ2-7	CASRPRMHVYEQYF
TRBV29-1	TRBJ2-2	CSALFSASRNGELFF
TRBV5-1	TRBJ2-3	CASSLASGSTDTQYF
TRBV19	TRBJ2-1	CASSPDPDNEQFF
TRBV9	TRBJ2-1	CASSPAGGVPFF